A selection of T cell receptor beta chains follows, all from one sample in a study of breast tumors, draining lymph nodes, adjacent tissues. TCRdb processed the multiplex PCR reads anew with MiXCR; each CDR3 protein has one entry. The table lists about 200,000 distinct CDR3 sequences, roughly 29% of them singletons. The specimen sequenced was axillary lymph node tissue. These receptors originate from a female donor with breast cancer. Some clones in this sample may be carry-over from other donors' samples. Both conserved end residues are part of each CDR3. The D gene is left open where the match is weak. Clone size is stated in some rows and not others, as once, few, many or a class when expanded.

clone_size,j_call,d_call,v_call,cdr3_length,cdr3_nt,cdr3_aa
many,TRBJ1-1,-,TRBV9,15,TGTGCCAGCAGCACGGGACTGACCATGAACACTGAAGCTTTCTTT,CASSTGLTMNTEAFF
many,TRBJ1-2,TRBD1,TRBV6-1,13,TGTGCCAGCAGTTATACAGGGGAAGGTGGCTACACCTTC,CASSYTGEGGYTF
-,TRBJ2-2,-,TRBV7-3,13,TGTGCCACCGCATCACAGGGCACCGGGGAGCTGTTTTTT,CATASQGTGELFF
-,TRBJ2-1,TRBD1,TRBV27,14,TGTGCCAGCAGACTCCAGGGGGCAGTGGATGAGCAGTTCTTC,CASRLQGAVDEQFF
many,TRBJ1-3,-,TRBV2,14,TGTGCCAGCAAGGTCCTCGTATCTGGAAACACCATATATTTT,CASKVLVSGNTIYF
many,TRBJ2-1,-,TRBV7-2,14,TGTGCCAGCTTAGGCGGAGGTGGGTACAATGAGCAGTTCTTC,CASLGGGGYNEQFF
few,TRBJ1-1,TRBD1,TRBV12-3/TRBV12-4,15,TGTGCCAGCAGTTCTCGGACAGGGCGGATAGCTGAAGCTTTCTTT,CASSSRTGRIAEAFF
many,TRBJ1-4,TRBD1,TRBV9,17,TGTGCCAGCAGCAACGGGGGGGGACAGGGGGCGCATGAAAAACTGTTTTTT,CASSNGGGQGAHEKLFF
-,TRBJ1-5,TRBD1,TRBV24-1,16,TGTGCCACCAGTGATTTGGACAGGGATAGCAATCAGCCCCAGCATTTT,CATSDLDRDSNQPQHF
many,TRBJ1-2,TRBD1,TRBV19,14,TGTGCCAGTAGTTGGACAGGGGAAAACTATGGCTACACCTTC,CASSWTGENYGYTF
many,TRBJ2-3,-,TRBV4-1,17,TGCGCCAGCAGCTCAAGGAGGGGGGAGGGTGGCACAGATACGCAGTATTTT,CASSSRRGEGGTDTQYF
-,TRBJ2-3,-,TRBV12-3/TRBV12-4,16,TGTGCCAGCAGTTCCCGGACAACCGAAGGTTCAGATACGCAGTATTTT,CASSSRTTEGSDTQYF
many,TRBJ2-2,-,TRBV20-1,13,TGCAGTGCTAGAGATTTCCTGGTCGGGGAGCTGTTTTTT,CSARDFLVGELFF
-,TRBJ2-7,-,TRBV7-8,15,TGTGCCAGCAGCTTAAAGCTAGCAGTAAACTACGATAGGCGCTTC,CASSLKLAVNYDRRF
few,TRBJ2-3,-,TRBV28,14,TGTGCCAGCAAGGCCGGGGCTCTCACAGATACGCAGTATTTT,CASKAGALTDTQYF
once,TRBJ2-1,-,TRBV7-2,17,-,CASPLCASLGLSNEQFF
few,TRBJ1-3,TRBD1,TRBV18,16,TGTGCCAGCTCACCACCGGCCAGGGGGTCCGGAAACACCATATATTTT,CASSPPARGSGNTIYF
many,TRBJ2-3,-,TRBV18,12,TGTGCCAGCTCACCCCCCTCAGATACGCAGTATTTT,CASSPPSDTQYF
-,TRBJ1-1,-,TRBV19,17,TGTGCCAGTAGTGTGTCCCGACAGGAGTATATGAACACTGAAGCTTTCTTT,CASSVSRQEYMNTEAFF
many,TRBJ1-2,-,TRBV11-2,14,TGTGCCAGCAGCTCAGGCGGTTCTGGGAATGGCTACACCTTC,CASSSGGSGNGYTF
many,TRBJ1-4,-,TRBV13,13,TGTGCCAGCAGCTTCCGACCTAGAGGGAAACTGTTTTTT,CASSFRPRGKLFF
many,TRBJ2-1,-,TRBV5-5,14,TGTGCCAGCAGCTTTGGAGGAACCTACAATGAGCAGTTCTTC,CASSFGGTYNEQFF
-,TRBJ2-5,TRBD1,TRBV27,15,TGTGCCAGCAGTCCCCAGGGGGAAGCTAGAGAGACCCAGTACTTC,CASSPQGEARETQYF
many,TRBJ1-2,TRBD1,TRBV12-3/TRBV12-4,14,TGTGCCAGCAGTTTCCAGGGGGCGGATTATGGCTACACCTTC,CASSFQGADYGYTF
once,TRBJ2-1,TRBD1,TRBV7-9,14,TGTGCCAGCGAAGCCGGGACAGGGGTCAATGAGCAGTTCTTC,CASEAGTGVNEQFF
-,TRBJ1-5,-,TRBV29-1,17,TGCAGCGTTGAAGATCTGGGGGGAAGAAGCGGCAATCAGCCCCAGCATTTT,CSVEDLGGRSGNQPQHF
many,TRBJ2-7,TRBD1,TRBV9,14,TGTGCCAGCAGCGACGGGGACAGGGTTGTCGAGCAGTACTTC,CASSDGDRVVEQYF
-,TRBJ2-5,-,TRBV30,11,TGTGCCTGGAGTGTATTGGAGACCCAGTACTTC,CAWSVLETQYF
many,TRBJ2-5,-,TRBV14,14,TGTGCCAGCAGCCAAGGGACCGTACAAGAGACCCAGTCCTTC,CASSQGTVQETQSF
many,TRBJ2-1,TRBD2,TRBV9,18,TGTGCCAGCAGCGCCCCCTGGTCCGGGACTAGCGGGGTCGATGAGCAGTTCTTC,CASSAPWSGTSGVDEQFF
many,TRBJ1-2,TRBD1,TRBV10-3,18,TGTGCCATCAGCGCCCAGGCCGGGACAGGACCTCTTATCCCTGGCTACACCTTC,CAISAQAGTGPLIPGYTF
few,TRBJ2-7,-,TRBV6-5,13,TGTGCCAGCAGTCACCAGGGAGTCTACGAGCAGTACTTC,CASSHQGVYEQYF
many,TRBJ1-5,-,TRBV6-6,12,TGTGCCAGCCGGACAGAGAATCAGCCCCAGCATTTT,CASRTENQPQHF
-,TRBJ1-6,TRBD1,TRBV19,16,TGTGCCAGTAGTACCGGGACAGGGGGCAATAATTCACCCCTCCACTTT,CASSTGTGGNNSPLHF
many,TRBJ1-5,-,TRBV2,14,TGTGCCAGCAGTAGGGAACAGATAAATCAGCCCCAGCATTTT,CASSREQINQPQHF
-,TRBJ2-7,TRBD2,TRBV2,16,TGTGCCAGCAGTGCTGGGGGTAGCGGGCTATCCTACGAGCAGTACTTC,CASSAGGSGLSYEQYF
many,TRBJ2-5,TRBD2,TRBV20-1,17,TGCAGTGCTAGAGATCTGGCGGGGGGGCTCGGCGAGGAGACCCAGTACTTC,CSARDLAGGLGEETQYF
many,TRBJ1-4,-,TRBV15,16,TGTGCCACCAGCGCGGGGGTGGGGTCAACTAATGAAAAACTGTTTTTT,CATSAGVGSTNEKLFF
-,TRBJ2-2,TRBD2,TRBV7-3,15,TGTGCCAGCAGCTCTAGCGGGAGGCAGACCGGGGAGCTGTTTTTT,CASSSSGRQTGELFF
few,TRBJ2-3,TRBD2,TRBV6-6,18,TGTGCCAGCAGTCACCGGCTAGCGGGGACTTCTAGCACAGATACGCAGTATTTT,CASSHRLAGTSSTDTQYF
many,TRBJ2-5,-,TRBV9,14,TGTGCCAGCAGCTCAAAAGTAGGGGGGGGGACCCAGTACTTC,CASSSKVGGGTQYF
many,TRBJ1-2,-,TRBV20-1,12,TGCAGTGCTAGAGACAGGGGCTATGGCTACACCTTC,CSARDRGYGYTF
few,TRBJ1-1,-,TRBV5-1,14,TGCGCCAGCGCCCCAGGTGGGGCTAACACTGAAGCTTTCTTT,CASAPGGANTEAFF
-,TRBJ1-2,TRBD1,TRBV6-2/TRBV6-3,15,TGTGCCAGCAGTTATTCCGGGACAGCGATTGGTGGCTACACCTTC,CASSYSGTAIGGYTF
-,TRBJ1-4,TRBD1,TRBV2,16,TGTGCCAGCAGTGAACCCGGACAGGGTACAAATGAAAAACTGTTTTTT,CASSEPGQGTNEKLFF
-,TRBJ1-2,TRBD1,TRBV20-1,15,TGCAGTGCCAGCAGTGAAGGGACAGGGCTCTATGGCTACACCTTC,CSASSEGTGLYGYTF
many,TRBJ2-3,-,TRBV6-6,13,TGTGCCAGCAGTTACGGGAGCACAGATACGCAGTATTTT,CASSYGSTDTQYF
many,TRBJ2-3,TRBD2,TRBV15,18,TGTGCCACCAGGAACGACAGACTAGCGGGGGGGCGAACAGATACGCAGTATTTT,CATRNDRLAGGRTDTQYF
many,TRBJ2-1,-,TRBV7-9,15,TGTGCCAGCAGCTCGCGCGGTGGCGCAAACAATGAGCAGTTCTTC,CASSSRGGANNEQFF